Shown below are 28 T cell receptor beta chains from a single sample sequenced in a study of siplizumab effects on memory and regulatory T cells. Assay: immunoSEQ multiplex PCR; the TCRdb copy retains only in-frame clones and omits some. The sample includes about 14,000 clones, approximately 48% of them seen just once. These receptors lack a known antigen. An approximately 6-day coculture at 37°C was performed with the mixed lymphocyte reaction cells. Sequencing used CFSE-low (dividing) CD4+ T cells sorted from an allogeneic mixed lymphocyte reaction. The receptors were sampled from a human donor in good health; the cells came from an allogeneic mixed lymphocyte reaction.

This clone was found a few times. The chain recombines TRBV7-6 with TRBJ2-3; TRBD1 or TRBD2 may be the D gene (5 bases each). Trimming left V 5 bases short and J 0 bases short, with 12 bases between. Germline V gene sequence: CDR1 SGHVS, CDR2 FNYEAQ. This CDR3 has 15 residues. Written as DNA, the CDR3 is TGTGCCAGCAGCAAGGCCGGGGCCAGCACAGATACGCAGTATTTT. This gives the protein CASSKAGASTDTQYF.

This chain uses TRBV30 with TRBJ1-5, with D possibly matching TRBD1 (6 bases). The CDR3 length is 14 residues. Germline V gives CDR1 GTSNPN, CDR2 SVGIG (reference sequence). V dropped 0 bases and J dropped 2 bases, with 8 bases sitting between them. The CDR3 reads CAWSVQGGNQPQHF. The DNA of the CDR3 is TGTGCCTGGAGTGTACAGGGTGGCAATCAGCCCCAGCATTTT.

The gene calls are TRBV18 and TRBJ1-2, with TRBD1 matching 8 bases. After removal of 2 bases from V and 5 bases from J, the junction contained 10 bases not matched to a gene. There are 16 residues in the CDR3. CDR1 and CDR2 from the germline V gene are KGHSH and LQKENI. CDR3 sequence reads: CASSPESGTGPYGYTF. The CDR3 DNA follows: TGTGCCAGCTCACCAGAGTCCGGGACAGGACCTTATGGCTACACCTTC.

This sequence joins TRBV2 and TRBJ1-2; 7 nucleotides line up with TRBD1. The CDR3 has 14 residues. Germline CDR1 and CDR2: SNHLY and FYNNEI. Trimming cost V 1 base and J 7 bases; bases outside gene matches: 6. CDR3 sequence reads: CASSEGQGGGGYTF. CDR3 nucleotide sequence: TGTGCCAGCAGTGAAGGACAGGGAGGGGGTGGCTACACCTTC.

This clone was observed a handful of times. The chain links TRBV6-6 to TRBJ2-7; 9 bases map to TRBD2. The CDR3 contains 13 residues. The J segment lost 1 base and the V segment lost 8 bases, leaving 3 bases of the junction unmatched. Germline values: CDR1 MNHNY, CDR2 SVGAGI (reference sequence). This CDR3 reads CASVLAGSYEQYF. Written as DNA, the CDR3 is TGTGCCAGCGTCCTAGCGGGATCCTACGAGCAGTACTTC.

This clone is medium-sized in the sample. This chain joins TRBV23-1 and TRBJ1-1; D might be TRBD1 (5 bases). TRBV23-1 qualifies as an ORF whose function is uncertain. The CDR3 loop spans 19 amino acids. Between the trimmed V and J ends, which lost 8 bases and 0 bases, there was a span of 28 bases. CDR3: CASSPSTGDARCMNTEAFF. The CDR3 bases are TGCGCCAGCTCCCCATCCACGGGGGATGCTCGCTGTATGAACACTGAAGCTTTCTTT.

The chain recombines TRBV18 with TRBJ2-6; no clear D. The germline CDR1 and CDR2 sequences are KGHSH and LQKENI. The CDR3 runs to 15 residues. V was shortened by 2 bases and J by 1 base, with 6 bases between the two germline ends. In nucleotides, the CDR3 is TGTGCCAGCTCACCAATGGGGTCTGGGGCCAACGTCCTGACTTTC. Translated: CASSPMGSGANVLTF.

J is TRBJ1-2 and V is TRBV6-6; 9 bases agree with TRBD1. The germline V gene encodes CDR1 MNHNY and CDR2 SVGAGI (reference sequence). With V trimmed by 5 bases and J by 5 bases, 9 bases remained unmatched. CDR3 length equals 15 residues. CDR3 residues: CASSAKGTGTYGYTF. For the CDR3, the DNA is TGTGCCAGCAGTGCCAAAGGGACAGGGACGTATGGCTACACCTTC.

The chain has TRBV5-1 and TRBJ2-5; D gene uncertain. V shed 1 base and J shed 1 base, with 8 bases lying between them. Germline V CDR1 and CDR2: SGHRS, YFSETQ. This CDR3 region has 14 residues. The CDR3 coding sequence is TGCGCCAGCAGCTTGTTCGGGTCCCAAGAGACCCAGTACTTC. Translation gives CASSLFGSQETQYF.

The chain couples TRBV10-1 to TRBJ1-1; TRBD1 is a possible D gene (5 bases). This CDR3 region has 13 residues. CDR1 and CDR2 from the germline V gene are WNHNN and SYGVQD (reference sequence). V was pared by 2 bases and J by 8 bases, with 12 bases between. CDR3 coding DNA: TGCGCCAGCAGTGAGATTTTGACAGCGGAAGCTTTCTTT. This sequence encodes CASSEILTAEAFF.

This clone has a handful of counts. The chain recombines TRBV18 with TRBJ1-1; no firm D call. Per the germline V gene, CDR1 is KGHSH and CDR2 is LQKENI. The CDR3 has 13 amino acids. Trimming stripped 2 bases from V and 5 bases from J, with 9 bases between. The CDR3 region is CASSPEDGTEAFF. The CDR3 DNA sequence: TGTGCCAGCTCACCAGAGGACGGAACTGAAGCTTTCTTT.

A word on this clone: This may stem from a read error, because a much larger clone lies one nucleotide away. The CDR3 does not end in the conserved phenylalanine or tryptophan, so this is likely a read error. V gene TRBV11-2 combines with J gene TRBJ1-2; no clear D gene. Germline V lookup: CDR1 SGHAT, CDR2 FQNNGV. The CDR3 consists of 13 residues. Trimming took off 0 bases at V and 5 bases at J, with 7 bases between the two ends. CDR3 residues: CASSLDGAYGYTL. The CDR3, as DNA: TGTGCCAGCAGCTTAGATGGTGCTTATGGCTACACCCTC.

This clone occurred a few times. The gene calls are TRBV7-9 and TRBJ2-3, with TRBD2 identical over 7 bases. Trimming at V came to 2 bases and at J to 4 bases, leaving 9 bases not matched to a gene. CDR1 and CDR2 (germline): SEHNR, FQNEAQ (reference sequence). The CDR3 has 16 residues. CDR3 sequence reads: CASSLMGGGNSDTQYF. In DNA, the CDR3 is TGTGCCAGCAGCTTAATGGGGGGAGGGAATTCAGATACGCAGTATTTT. Supplemented by reference TRBV7-9 and TRBJ2-3, the full variable domain reads DTGVSQNPRHKITKRGQNVTFRCDPISEHNRLYWYRQTLGQGPEFLTYFQNEAQLEKSRLLSDRFSAERPKGSFSTLEIQRTEQGDSAMYLCASSLMGGGNSDTQYFGPGTRLTVL.

There are a few counts of this clone. CDR3 in DNA: TGTGCCAGCAGACGCGACAGGGGTGAAGCCGAGCAGTACTTC. Amino acid sequence: CASRRDRGEAEQYF. V usage is TRBV27 and J usage is TRBJ2-7, with 8 bases matching TRBD1. The trim removed 6 bases at V and 6 bases at J, leaving 10 bases unmatched. The length of the CDR3 is 14 residues. CDR1 and CDR2 from the germline V gene are MNHEY and SMNVEV (reference sequence).

J is TRBJ2-3 and V is TRBV29-1; 8 bases map to TRBD1. Germline loops: CDR1 SQVTM, CDR2 ANQGSEA. V lost 6 bases and J lost 4; bases outside the gene matches: 3. The CDR3 runs to 12 residues. The CDR3 reads CSVDREADTQYF. In DNA form, the CDR3 reads TGCAGCGTGGACAGGGAGGCAGATACGCAGTATTTT.

The chain joins TRBV7-9 to TRBJ1-6, with D unclear. The CDR3 covers 13 residues. V gave up 6 bases and J gave up 7 bases, with 10 bases separating them. Looked up from germline, CDR1 is SEHNR and CDR2 is FQNEAQ (reference sequence). CDR3 DNA: TGTGCCAGCAGTGTTGGCGGGAATTCACCCCTCCACTTT. As protein: CASSVGGNSPLHF.

There are a few counts of this clone. The chain is built from TRBV21-1 and TRBJ2-7; the D call in the table, TRBD1, was not verified against the DNA. TRBV21-1 is a pseudogene segment. The CDR3 loop spans 14 amino acids. In nucleotides, the CDR3 is TGTGCCAGCAGCAAAGGAGACAATTCCTACGAGCAGTACTTC. It yields the protein CASSKGDNSYEQYF.

In its sample, this clone was seen a few times. The chain is built from TRBV11-3 and TRBJ2-7, with D perhaps being TRBD1 or TRBD2 (5 bases each). Trimming cost V 2 bases and J 6 bases, with 17 bases left between them. Germline CDR1 reads SGHNT; CDR2 reads YENEEA. This CDR3 comprises 15 residues. DNA for the CDR3: TGTGCCAGCAGCTTAAGGGGTGGGACGGTAAGCGAGCAGTACTTC. Protein: CASSLRGGTVSEQYF.

This chain links TRBV2 with TRBJ2-7; D might be TRBD2 (7 bases). The germline V gene encodes CDR1 SNHLY and CDR2 FYNNEI. V dropped 6 bases and J dropped 2 bases, with 14 bases sitting between them. CDR3 length: 14 residues. The CDR3: CASSPQGGAYEQYF. CDR3 nucleotides: TGTGCCAGCAGCCCACAGGGAGGGGCCTACGAGCAGTACTTC. Combining the CDR3 with reference TRBV2 and TRBJ2-7 gives the whole variable domain EPEVTQTPSHQVTQMGQEVILRCVPISNHLYFYWYRQILGQKVEFLVSFYNNEISEKSEIFDDQFSVERPDGSNFTLKIRSTKLEDSAMYFCASSPQGGAYEQYFGPGTRLTVT.

This clone rates as medium-sized. The chain has TRBV18 and TRBJ2-7; possible D gene TRBD2, 5 bases. This CDR3 is 14 amino acids long. CDR1 and CDR2 from the germline V gene are KGHSH and LQKENI. V lost 1 base, J lost 2 bases, and 9 bases lay in between. This CDR3 reads CASSPLEGPYEQYF. For the CDR3, the DNA is TGTGCCAGCTCACCACTCGAGGGCCCCTACGAGCAGTACTTC.

The chain couples TRBV19 to TRBJ1-5, with D possibly TRBD1 on 5 matching bases. The V gene's germline CDR1 is LNHDA and CDR2 SQIVND (reference sequence). The CDR3 runs 15 residues. Trimming stripped 8 bases from V and 0 bases from J, with 14 bases between. The CDR3, as DNA: TGTGCCAGTCGTTCGACAGTGAATAGCAATCAGCCCCAGCATTTT. This codes for CASRSTVNSNQPQHF. The variable domain in full, completed from reference TRBV19 and TRBJ1-5, reads DGGITQSPKYLFRKEGQNVTLSCEQNLNHDAMYWYRQDPGQGLRLIYYSQIVNDFQKGDIAEGYSVSREKKESFPLTVTSAQKNPTAFYLCASRSTVNSNQPQHFGDGTRLSIL.

This chain uses TRBV14 with TRBJ1-1, with D uncertain. Trimming cost V 0 bases and J 1 base, with 21 bases left between them. The length of the CDR3 is 19 residues. The V gene's germline CDR1 is SGHDN and CDR2 FVKESK. The CDR3, as DNA: TGTGCCAGCAGCCAAGATCTTCTTCGGGCAGGTCCCGAGAACACTGAAGCTTTCTTT. Translated: CASSQDLLRAGPENTEAFF. Full variable domain (remainder filled in from reference TRBV14 and TRBJ1-1): EAGVTQFPSHSVIEKGQTVTLRCDPISGHDNLYWYRRVMGKEIKFLLHFVKESKQDESGMPNNRFLAERTGGTYSTLKVQPAELEDSGVYFCASSQDLLRAGPENTEAFFGQGTRLTVV.

The chain combines TRBV19 with TRBJ2-3; TRBD1 matches at 8 bases. V dropped 9 bases and J dropped 4; count of bases not matched to a gene: 9. CDR3 length: 14 amino acids. Germline values: CDR1 LNHDA, CDR2 SQIVND (reference sequence). The CDR3 protein is CASRSAQGADTQYF. The CDR3 DNA reads as TGTGCCAGCAGGAGTGCACAGGGGGCAGATACGCAGTATTTT.

Sample share makes this clone medium-sized. Other DNA sequences in this specimen translate into the identical CDR3. J is TRBJ1-5 and V is TRBV30; D unclear. The V and J ends lost 1 base and 1 base respectively, with 5 bases between them. The CDR3 length is 13 residues. CDR1 GTSNPN and CDR2 SVGIG come from the germline V gene (reference sequence). CDR3 DNA: TGTGCCTGGAGTGAGGACAGCAATCAGCCCCAGCATTTT. It translates to CAWSEDSNQPQHF.

This clone was picked up a small number of times. CDR3 in DNA: TGTGCCAGCACCTACCGGGGCACGGGCGGGAATGAGCAGTTCTTC. Amino acid sequence: CASTYRGTGGNEQFF. The chain couples TRBV6-6 to TRBJ2-1; the D gene could be TRBD1 or TRBD2 (5 bases each). Trimming shortened V by 7 bases and J by 7 bases, and 20 bases separated the two germline ends. This CDR3 has 15 amino acids. Germline loops: CDR1 MNHNY, CDR2 SVGAGI (reference sequence).

This clone was recorded only once. The V gene is TRBV7-3, the J gene TRBJ2-3; 9 positions agree with TRBD2. CDR3 length equals 15 residues. From germline, CDR1 is SGHTA and CDR2 FQGTGA. J gave up 4 bases and V 5 bases, and 7 bases lay outside the gene matches. The CDR3 region has the DNA TGTGCCAGCAGCGCCCTAGCGGGGTCCGCAGATACGCAGTATTTT. This codes for CASSALAGSADTQYF.

The chain has TRBV5-1 and TRBJ2-5; 7 bases match TRBD1. The CDR3 has 16 residues. V shed 7 bases and J 5 bases; nucleotides not matched to a gene: 17. Germline V gene data show CDR1 as SGHRS and CDR2 as YFSETQ. The CDR3 DNA follows: TGCGCCAGCCAGATTTCGGGACAGCGTAGAGCGGAGACCCAGTACTTC. As protein: CASQISGQRRAETQYF.

This clone was detected a few times. The rearrangement links TRBV18 to TRBJ2-3; 7 bases agree with TRBD1. Germline CDR1 and CDR2: KGHSH and LQKENI. The CDR3 is made up of 14 amino acids. Trimming removed 6 bases from V and 1 base from J; junction bases left unmatched: 4. The CDR3, as DNA: TGTGCCAGCTCGGGGCAGGGGGGCACAGATACGCAGTATTTT. It translates to CASSGQGGTDTQYF.